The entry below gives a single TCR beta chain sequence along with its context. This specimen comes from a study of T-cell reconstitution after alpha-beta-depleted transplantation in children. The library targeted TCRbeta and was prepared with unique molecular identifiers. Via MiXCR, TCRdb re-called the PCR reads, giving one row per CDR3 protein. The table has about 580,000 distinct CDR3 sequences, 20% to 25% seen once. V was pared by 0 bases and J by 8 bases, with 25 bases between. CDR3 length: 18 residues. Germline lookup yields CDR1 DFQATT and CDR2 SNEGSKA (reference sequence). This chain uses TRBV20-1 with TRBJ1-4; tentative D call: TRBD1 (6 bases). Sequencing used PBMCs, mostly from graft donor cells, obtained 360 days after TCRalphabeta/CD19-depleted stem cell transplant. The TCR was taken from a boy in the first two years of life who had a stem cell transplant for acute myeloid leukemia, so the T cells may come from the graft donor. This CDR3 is CSARDLRAGLFRGEKLFF. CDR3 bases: TGCAGTGCTAGAGATTTGCGGGCGGGCCTATTTAGGGGGGAAAAACTGTTTTTT.